A single sample is the source of the 8 T cell receptor beta chains below, sequenced in a study of early T cells in non-severe SARS-CoV-2 infection. TCRdb used MiXCR to reprocess the 5' RACE reads, holding one entry per CDR3 protein. The sample holds around 62,000 distinct CDR3 sequences, over 4% seen once. Sequencing used whole blood. These receptors were taken from an adult who was a healthcare worker with PCR-confirmed SARS-CoV-2 infection or an uninfected control (not recorded which).

This clonotype appeared many times. The chain recombines TRBV6-1 with TRBJ2-1; 7 bases align to TRBD2. The V gene's germline CDR1 is MNHNS and CDR2 SASEGT. The CDR3 is made up of 15 amino acids. The V segment lost 5 bases and the J segment 7 bases; nucleotides outside the gene matches: 11. The chain's CDR3 is CASSPLGTGGNEQFF. The CDR3 nucleotides are TGTGCCAGCAGTCCGCTCGGTACCGGGGGGAATGAGCAGTTCTTC.

This clonotype was counted ten times or more. The rearrangement uses TRBV27 and TRBJ1-2; TRBD1 is a possible D gene (5 bases). The V end was cut by 5 bases, the J end by 4 bases, with 20 bases between. The CDR3 has 16 amino acids. From germline, CDR1 is MNHEY and CDR2 SMNVEV (reference sequence). This chain's CDR3 is CASSPGTGSGLYGYTF. In DNA form, the CDR3 reads TGTGCCAGCAGTCCCGGGACGGGCAGCGGACTCTATGGCTACACCTTC.

This clonotype appeared many times. The V gene is TRBV12-3 or TRBV12-4, the J gene TRBJ2-3, with 7 bases fitting TRBD1. After removal of 7 bases from V and 2 bases from J, the junction contained 6 bases not matched to a gene. CDR3 length equals 14 residues. The CDR3 DNA follows: TGTGCCAGCACCTGGGACAGCGTCACAGATACGCAGTATTTT. Protein: CASTWDSVTDTQYF.

This clonotype was seen at least ten times. The rearrangement joins TRBV20-1 to TRBJ2-1; 9 positions agree with TRBD1. The CDR3 totals 14 residues. Trimming at V came to 3 bases and at J to 5 bases, leaving 5 bases not matched to a gene. CDR1 and CDR2 (germline): DFQATT, SNEGSKA (reference sequence). The CDR3 reads CSARSGQGHNEQFF. The CDR3, as DNA: TGCAGTGCTAGGAGTGGACAGGGGCACAATGAGCAGTTCTTC.

The table lists this clonotype with many counts. The chain joins TRBV5-6 to TRBJ1-1; 9 bases are shared with TRBD1. J was trimmed by 1 base and V by 4 bases; bases with no gene match: 8. Germline-derived CDR1 and CDR2 are SGHDT and YYEEEE. The CDR3 is 16 residues long. CDR3 loop: CASSPRTGASNTEAFF. DNA of the CDR3: TGTGCCAGCAGCCCACGGACAGGGGCATCGAACACTGAAGCTTTCTTT.

The table lists this clonotype with many counts. V and J are TRBV23-1 and TRBJ1-4; D is perhaps TRBD1 (5 bases). TRBV23-1 is filed as an ORF, its function uncertain. The V gene lost 4 bases and the J gene lost 2 bases, with 14 bases spanning the gap. The CDR3 loop spans 16 amino acids. The CDR3 reads CASSRDLKGTNEKLFF. CDR3 DNA sequence: TGCGCCAGCAGTCGGGACCTAAAGGGTACTAATGAAAAACTGTTTTTT.

This clonotype occurred many times. The chain joins TRBV20-1 to TRBJ2-7; 15 nucleotides match TRBD2. V lost 2 bases and J lost 2; bases outside the gene matches: 4. The V gene's germline CDR1 is DFQATT and CDR2 SNEGSKA (reference sequence). This CDR3 contains 16 residues. The CDR3 spells CSARSGLAGGAYEQYF. For the CDR3, the DNA is TGCAGTGCTAGATCAGGACTAGCGGGGGGGGCCTACGAGCAGTACTTC.

This clonotype was recorded at least ten times. The chain uses TRBV7-6 and TRBJ2-5; TRBD2 aligns across 9 bases. The CDR3 runs 15 residues. J lost 4 bases, V lost 1 base, and 4 bases had no gene match. Germline CDR1 reads SGHVS; CDR2 reads FNYEAQ. The CDR3 sequence: CASSLGGLARETQYF. CDR3 nucleotides: TGTGCCAGCAGCTTAGGGGGACTAGCCCGAGAGACCCAGTACTTC.